These 31 T cell receptor beta chains originate from one sample sequenced in a study of blood T cell repertoires in COVID-19. Sequenced by immunoSEQ multiplex PCR; TCRdb stores in-frame clones only, minus some. This sample has around 230,000 clones, with roughly 83% found just once. Sequencing input: peripheral blood. The receptors were sampled from a man between 35 and 55 years old with acute or convalescent COVID-19.

CDR3 sequence: CASSYGTGTEAFF. In DNA, the CDR3 is TGTGCCAGCAGTTACGGTACGGGAACTGAAGCTTTCTTT. The J gene is TRBJ1-1, the V gene TRBV6-5; D is ambiguous. This CDR3 comprises 13 residues. V was cut by 2 bases and J by 5 bases, with 9 bases left in between. The V gene's germline CDR1 is MNHEY and CDR2 SVGAGI.

The rearrangement uses TRBV4-3 and TRBJ1-4; 9 bases align to TRBD1. The V gene end was trimmed by 4 bases and the J gene end by 5 bases; junction bases not matched to a gene: 5. Germline loops: CDR1 LGHNA, CDR2 YSLEER. The CDR3 totals 15 residues. The CDR3 loop is CASSLHRGPNEKLFF. In DNA, the CDR3 is TGCGCCAGCAGCCTGCACAGGGGGCCAAATGAAAAACTGTTTTTT.

V gene TRBV2 combines with J gene TRBJ1-2, with D perhaps TRBD1 (5 bases). Germline V lookup: CDR1 SNHLY, CDR2 FYNNEI. Deletions cut 7 bases from V and 6 bases from J, with 15 bases between. The CDR3 consists of 13 residues. The CDR3: CASKGGGQNGYTF. Written as DNA, the CDR3 is TGTGCCAGCAAGGGCGGGGGTCAGAATGGCTACACCTTC.

This chain connects TRBV15 to TRBJ2-1; D is ambiguous. V lost 3 bases and J lost 7, with 7 bases in between. The CDR3 extends over 12 amino acids. From germline, CDR1 is LNHNV and CDR2 YYDKDF (reference sequence). CDR3 bases: TGTGCCACCAGCAGGTTCGAGAATGAGCAGTTCTTC. It codes for CATSRFENEQFF. The entire variable domain, with the rest obtained from reference TRBV15 and TRBJ2-1, is as follows: DAMVIQNPRYQVTQFGKPVTLSCSQTLNHNVMYWYQQKSSQAPKLLFHYYDKDFNNEADTPDNFQSRRPNTSFCFLDIRSPGLGDTAMYLCATSRFENEQFFGPGTRLTVL.

The chain joins TRBV5-4 to TRBJ2-5, with 8 nucleotides matching TRBD1. The CDR3 runs 14 residues. Germline trimming cut 7 bases from V and 2 bases from J; bases unmatched to any gene: 7. Germline V gene sequence: CDR1 SGHNT, CDR2 YYREEE (reference sequence). CDR3 protein: CASFDRGRQETQYF. The CDR3 DNA follows: TGTGCCAGCTTCGACAGGGGAAGACAAGAGACCCAGTACTTC.

The CDR3 region has the DNA TGTGCCAGCAGAGCTTACTACGAGCAGTACTTC. Its protein is CASRAYYEQYF. V is TRBV2 and J is TRBJ2-7; D is undetermined. V lost 6 bases to trimming and J lost 3 bases, with 6 bases between them. The CDR3 consists of 11 residues. Germline values: CDR1 SNHLY, CDR2 FYNNEI.

This chain joins TRBV19 and TRBJ2-4, with 10 bases fitting TRBD1. Germline CDR1 reads LNHDA; CDR2 reads SQIVND (reference sequence). With 3 bases clipped from V and 0 bases from J, the junction kept 11 bases outside the gene matches. The CDR3 consists of 19 residues. The CDR3 DNA is TGTGCCAGTAGTATGGGACAGGGGCGGGTAGGTCTAGCCAAAAACATTCAGTACTTC. This gives the protein CASSMGQGRVGLAKNIQYF.

In DNA form, the CDR3 reads TGCGCCAGCAACAACTACGAGCAGTACTTC. Protein sequence: CASNNYEQYF. The V and J genes are TRBV23-1 and TRBJ2-7; no definite D call. TRBV23-1 is an ORF; its function is uncertain. Trimming took 7 bases from V and 3 from J, leaving 4 bases between them. The CDR3 is 10 amino acids.

J is TRBJ1-1 and V is TRBV2; 10 positions match TRBD1. V was clipped by 3 bases and J by 5 bases; unmatched bases: 6. The CDR3 has 15 amino acids. Looked up from germline, CDR1 is SNHLY and CDR2 is FYNNEI. The CDR3 sequence: CASSDPGQGGTEAFF. CDR3 coding DNA: TGTGCCAGCAGTGACCCAGGACAGGGGGGAACTGAAGCTTTCTTT.

CDR3 loop: CATEHRETQREYF. The CDR3 bases are TGTGCCACCGAACACCGGGAGACCCAGAGGGAGTACTTC. V is TRBV28 and J is TRBJ2-7, with a tentative D call TRBD2 (6 bases). CDR3 length: 13 residues. Trimming removed 10 bases at V and 11 bases at J, with 24 bases between. The germline V gene encodes CDR1 MDHEN and CDR2 SYDVKM.

On this clone: This CDR3 is also generated by other DNA sequences in the sample. The V gene is TRBV5-6, the J gene TRBJ2-7; D gene uncertain. CDR1 and CDR2 from the germline V gene are SGHDT and YYEEEE. CDR3 size: 11 residues. Trimming removed 3 bases at V and 4 bases at J, with 5 bases between. CDR3 sequence: CASSSLYEQYF. The DNA for the CDR3 is TGTGCCAGCAGCTCCTTGTACGAGCAGTACTTC.

In DNA, the CDR3 is TGTGCCAGCAGTGAACTAGCGGGAATCAATGAGCAGTTCTTC. It translates to CASSELAGINEQFF. This chain connects TRBV2 to TRBJ2-1, with 9 bases fitting TRBD2. Trimming cost V 2 bases and J 6 bases; bases outside gene matches: 2. The germline gives CDR1 SNHLY, CDR2 FYNNEI. The CDR3 extends over 14 amino acids.

This chain joins TRBV2 and TRBJ2-1; TRBD2 is a possible D gene (5 bases). The CDR3 loop spans 14 amino acids. V gave up 0 bases and J gave up 6 bases, with 9 bases separating them. From germline, CDR1 is SNHLY and CDR2 FYNNEI. The chain's CDR3 is CASSEALTSNEQFF. The CDR3 nucleotides are TGTGCCAGCAGTGAAGCGCTTACTAGCAATGAGCAGTTCTTC. Drawing the rest from reference TRBV2 and TRBJ2-1, the complete variable domain is EPEVTQTPSHQVTQMGQEVILRCVPISNHLYFYWYRQILGQKVEFLVSFYNNEISEKSEIFDDQFSVERPDGSNFTLKIRSTKLEDSAMYFCASSEALTSNEQFFGPGTRLTVL.

The chain employs TRBV28 and TRBJ1-6; D call uncertain. The CDR3 is 13 residues long. Germline V lookup: CDR1 MDHEN, CDR2 SYDVKM. V lost 7 bases and J 0 bases, leaving 4 bases between the germline ends. The CDR3 sequence: CASMSSYNSPLHF. The CDR3 bases are TGTGCCAGCATGAGCTCCTATAATTCACCCCTCCACTTT.

The chain joins TRBV30 to TRBJ2-2; 7 positions match TRBD2. Germline CDR1 GTSNPN, CDR2 SVGIG (reference sequence). This CDR3 region has 12 residues. J lost 5 bases, V lost 5 bases, and 2 bases had no gene match. The CDR3 here is CAWYGRTGELFF. Written as DNA, the CDR3 is TGTGCCTGGTACGGGAGGACCGGGGAGCTGTTTTTT.

CDR3: CASSRQGGQFF. As DNA, the CDR3 is TGTGCCAGCAGCCGACAGGGAGGGCAGTTCTTC. The chain has TRBV6-5 and TRBJ2-1, with D perhaps matching TRBD1 (7 bases). Germline assignment: CDR1 MNHEY and CDR2 SVGAGI. Deletions cut 6 bases from V and 12 bases from J, with 12 bases between. The CDR3 contains 11 residues.

V usage is TRBV6-1 and J usage is TRBJ1-1; tentative D call: TRBD1 (5 bases). This CDR3 is 13 amino acids long. CDR1 is MNHNS, CDR2 SASEGT, per germline. V gave up 3 bases and J gave up 4 bases, with 9 bases separating them. The CDR3 DNA is TGTGCCAGCAGTGAGAGTCAGGGCACTGAAGCTTTCTTT. Residues: CASSESQGTEAFF.

This clone was counted a few times. The chain employs TRBV7-8 and TRBJ2-1; D ambiguous. Germline V gene data show CDR1 as SGHVS and CDR2 as FQNEAQ. The CDR3 consists of 14 residues. The V end was cut by 5 bases, the J end by 2 bases, with 10 bases between. The CDR3 loop reads CASSQRQAYNEQFF. The CDR3 DNA reads as TGTGCCAGCAGCCAGAGACAAGCCTACAATGAGCAGTTCTTC.

CDR3 nucleotide sequence: TGTGCCAGCACCAGGGGCAAAGGCTACACCTTC. As protein: CASTRGKGYTF. The chain recombines TRBV6-5 with TRBJ1-2; D is possibly TRBD1 (6 bases). The CDR3 is made up of 11 amino acids. The V end was cut by 7 bases, the J end by 8 bases, with 11 bases between. Germline V gene sequence: CDR1 MNHEY, CDR2 SVGAGI.

The rearrangement uses TRBV18 and TRBJ2-5; the D is unclear. The CDR3 has 13 residues. In germline, CDR1 is KGHSH, CDR2 LQKENI. The V end was cut by 3 bases, the J end by 5 bases, with 10 bases between. CDR3 in amino acids: CASSPGDWETQYF. The CDR3 DNA sequence: TGTGCCAGCTCACCCGGCGACTGGGAGACCCAGTACTTC.

The chain combines TRBV7-9 with TRBJ2-2, with a weak D call TRBD2 (5 bases). The germline V gene has CDR1 SEHNR and CDR2 FQNEAQ (reference sequence). The V end was cut by 3 bases, the J end by 0 bases, with 8 bases between. The CDR3 covers 15 residues. In DNA, the CDR3 is TGTGCCAGCAGCTTGGGAGCGGCGAACACCGGGGAGCTGTTTTTT. It specifies CASSLGAANTGELFF.

The rearrangement joins TRBV6-2 or TRBV6-3 to TRBJ1-1; 10 bases fit TRBD1. The CDR3 length is 18 residues. The germline V gene encodes CDR1 MNHEY and CDR2 SVGEGT. V shed 2 bases and J 0 bases; nucleotides not matched to a gene: 9. The CDR3 protein is CASSYEVGTGVVNTEAFF. Here the CDR3 DNA reads TGTGCCAGCAGTTACGAAGTTGGGACAGGGGTAGTGAACACTGAAGCTTTCTTT.

V is TRBV7-9 and J is TRBJ2-1; 9 bases match TRBD2. Germline values: CDR1 SEHNR, CDR2 FQNEAQ (reference sequence). V was clipped by 5 bases and J by 7 bases; unmatched bases: 12. CDR3 size: 16 residues. The CDR3 DNA is TGTGCCAGCAGCACTGCCCTGGCGGGAGGGCTGAATGAGCAGTTCTTC. This gives the protein CASSTALAGGLNEQFF.

The chain combines TRBV30 with TRBJ1-3; no definite D call. The CDR3 runs to 13 residues. Trimming left V 0 bases short and J 4 bases short, with 7 bases between. CDR1 is GTSNPN, CDR2 SVGIG, per germline (reference sequence). CDR3 protein: CAWSVRGGNTIYF. The CDR3 DNA reads TGTGCCTGGAGTGTACGCGGGGGAAACACCATATATTTT.

V gene TRBV11-2 combines with J gene TRBJ1-2; maybe TRBD1 (6 bases). From germline, CDR1 is SGHAT and CDR2 FQNNGV. CDR3 length: 14 residues. Deletions cut 5 bases from V and 7 bases from J, with 17 bases between. CDR3 nucleotide sequence: TGTGCCAGCAGCATCAGGGGACCTACGGGTGGCTACACCTTC. As protein: CASSIRGPTGGYTF.

The chain recombines TRBV3-1 (or the pseudogene TRBV3-2) with TRBJ1-5, with TRBD1 identical over 12 bases. The J segment lost 9 bases and the V segment lost 3 bases, leaving 6 bases of the junction unmatched. CDR3 length: 15 amino acids. Germline CDR1 LGHDT, CDR2 YNNKEL (reference sequence). CDR3 protein: CASSHGTGGQGPQHF. CDR3 nucleotides: TGTGCCAGCAGCCACGGGACAGGGGGCCAGGGGCCCCAGCATTTT.

This clone has a handful of counts. The chain links TRBV6-4 to TRBJ2-1; 12 bases fit TRBD2. The J segment lost 0 bases and the V segment lost 6 bases, leaving 0 bases of the junction unmatched. This CDR3 spans 15 amino acids. Germline CDR1 MRHNA, CDR2 SNTAGT. CDR3 loop: CASRTSGSSYNEQFF. CDR3 DNA sequence: TGTGCCAGCAGGACTAGCGGGAGCTCCTACAATGAGCAGTTCTTC.

This chain connects TRBV5-5 to TRBJ1-3, with D possibly matching TRBD1 (6 bases). From germline, CDR1 is SGHKS and CDR2 YYEKEE (reference sequence). With 4 bases removed from V and 4 bases from J, the gap between germline ends came to 15 bases. The CDR3 is made up of 15 amino acids. CDR3 amino acids: CASSTTGNLGNTIYF. CDR3 DNA: TGTGCCAGCAGCACCACAGGGAATCTCGGAAACACCATATATTTT.

J is TRBJ1-2 and V is TRBV28; no clear D. Between the trimmed V and J ends, which lost 6 bases and 4 bases, there was a span of 12 bases. Germline V CDR1 and CDR2: MDHEN, SYDVKM. The CDR3 loop spans 13 amino acids. CDR3 nucleotides: TGTGCCAGCAGCGATAGGAGGATCTATGGCTACACCTTC. Protein sequence: CASSDRRIYGYTF.

V is TRBV18 and J is TRBJ1-4, with D maybe TRBD1 (5 bases). Trimming took 3 bases from V and 6 from J, leaving 11 bases between them. Germline values: CDR1 KGHSH, CDR2 LQKENI. The CDR3 consists of 14 residues. The CDR3 nucleotides read TGTGCCAGCTCACCTTGGGGGGATGATGAAAAACTGTTTTTT. This sequence encodes CASSPWGDDEKLFF.

The chain uses TRBV2 and TRBJ1-1; TRBD1 is a possible D gene (6 bases). This CDR3 spans 14 amino acids. V was trimmed by 5 bases and J by 4 bases, leaving 14 bases between them. CDR1 and CDR2 from the germline V gene are SNHLY and FYNNEI. The CDR3, as DNA: TGTGCCAGCAGTTCCCCCCCCAGGGGCACTGAAGCTTTCTTT. Translation: CASSSPPRGTEAFF. The variable domain in full, with the rest retrieved from reference TRBV2 and TRBJ1-1, is EPEVTQTPSHQVTQMGQEVILRCVPISNHLYFYWYRQILGQKVEFLVSFYNNEISEKSEIFDDQFSVERPDGSNFTLKIRSTKLEDSAMYFCASSSPPRGTEAFFGQGTRLTVV.